The 22 T cell receptor beta chains below all came from one sample that was sequenced in a study of shared clonotypes between healthy human individuals. Repertoires were generated with immunoSEQ multiplex PCR, while TCRdb's copy carries only in-frame clones and drops some. Of about 700,000 clones detected, over 65% appear once; the ten largest clones hold 1.5% to 2%. Input material: memory CD4+ T cells sorted from blood. Indicated subset: CD45RA-negative fraction. The receptors shown here come from a woman in her twenties or thirties in good health.

This clone was recorded a few times. The chain carries TRBV11-2 and TRBJ1-2; TRBD1 matches at 8 bases. V was clipped by 5 bases and J by 8 bases; unmatched bases: 13. This CDR3 spans 15 amino acids. Germline assignment: CDR1 SGHAT and CDR2 FQNNGV. CDR3 sequence reads: CASSPTQGALVGYTF. CDR3 coding DNA: TGTGCCAGCAGCCCGACCCAGGGGGCCCTGGTCGGCTACACCTTC.

Written as DNA, the CDR3 is TGTGCCAGCAGTTACCCCTCCCTAGCGGGAGTTGGTAATGAGCAGTTCTTC. Amino acids: CASSYPSLAGVGNEQFF. The J gene is TRBJ2-1, the V gene TRBV6-8; 10 nucleotides align to TRBD2. CDR1 and CDR2 (germline): MNHGY, SAAAGT. The V and J ends lost 2 bases and 7 bases, in that order; junction bases with no gene match: 11. CDR3 size: 17 residues.

This chain joins TRBV20-1 and TRBJ1-2; no reliable D call. The CDR3 totals 11 residues. The germline V gene encodes CDR1 DFQATT and CDR2 SNEGSKA (reference sequence). Trimming took off 5 bases at V and 5 bases at J, with 9 bases between the two ends. The chain's CDR3 is CSASREYGYTF. The CDR3 DNA reads TGCAGTGCTTCCCGGGAATATGGCTACACCTTC.

The rearrangement links TRBV4-2 to TRBJ1-6, with D hard to call. Germline lookup yields CDR1 LGHNA and CDR2 YNFKEQ. Between the trimmed V and J ends, which lost 4 bases and 8 bases, there was a span of 12 bases. This CDR3 has 14 residues. CDR3 in DNA: TGTGCCAGCAGCCGAATAGAGAAAGATTCACCCCTCCACTTT. It specifies CASSRIEKDSPLHF.

This clone was observed once. The V and J genes are TRBV28 and TRBJ1-2; a possible D gene is TRBD1 (5 bases). In germline, CDR1 is MDHEN, CDR2 SYDVKM. CDR3 length: 15 amino acids. V was shortened by 7 bases and J by 0 bases, with 15 bases between the two germline ends. Here the CDR3 reads CASTRGWGTNYGYTF. Written as DNA, the CDR3 is TGTGCCAGCACCAGAGGGTGGGGGACTAACTATGGCTACACCTTC.

This clone showed up many times. The chain is built from TRBV6-5 and TRBJ2-1, with TRBD1 matching over 9 bases. The CDR3 extends over 14 amino acids. From germline, CDR1 is MNHEY and CDR2 SVGAGI. The V segment lost 4 bases and the J segment 5 bases; nucleotides outside the gene matches: 3. The CDR3 is CASSWDRENNEQFF. CDR3 DNA: TGTGCCAGCAGTTGGGACAGGGAAAACAATGAGCAGTTCTTC.

This clone showed up just a few times. The chain is built from TRBV29-1 and TRBJ1-1; D is possibly TRBD1 (5 bases). V lost 4 bases and J 5 bases, leaving 23 bases between the germline ends. The CDR3 has 16 residues. CDR1 and CDR2 from the germline V gene are SQVTM and ANQGSEA. The CDR3 coding sequence is TGCAGCGTTGTTCCCCCCGGGCAGGGACCTTCTACTGAAGCTTTCTTT. Protein: CSVVPPGQGPSTEAFF.

Comments on this clone: The sample contains more than one DNA sequence encoding this CDR3. The chain couples TRBV19 to TRBJ2-1, with TRBD1 as a possible D gene (6 bases). The CDR3 sequence is 14 residues long. Germline CDR1 is LNHDA and CDR2 is SQIVND (reference sequence). V was clipped by 6 bases and J by 2 bases, with 11 bases between them. The CDR3 reads CASSEQGPYNEQFF. Written as DNA, the CDR3 is TGTGCCAGTAGCGAACAGGGTCCCTACAATGAGCAGTTCTTC.

This clone has a handful of counts. This CDR3 reads CAWSRQANQPQHF. The CDR3 DNA reads TGTGCCTGGAGTAGACAGGCAAATCAGCCCCAGCATTTT. The J gene is TRBJ1-5, the V gene TRBV30, with a weak D call TRBD1 (6 bases). The length of the CDR3 is 13 residues. Trimming cost V 2 bases and J 4 bases, with 9 bases left between them. Germline V gene lookup returns CDR1 GTSNPN and CDR2 SVGIG (reference sequence).

This clone was counted between two and nine times. The same CDR3 is also encoded by other DNA sequences in this sample. The rearrangement uses TRBV18 and TRBJ1-1; tentatively, D is TRBD1 (6 bases). The CDR3 is 14 amino acids. V was trimmed by 4 bases and J by 0 bases, leaving 9 bases between them. The V gene's germline CDR1 is KGHSH and CDR2 LQKENI. The CDR3 here is CASSQGQMNTEAFF. The CDR3 nucleotides are TGTGCCAGCTCACAGGGACAAATGAACACTGAAGCTTTCTTT.

In this sample, this clone turned up a few times. The sample carries other DNA sequences with the same CDR3. V is TRBV5-6 and J is TRBJ1-2, with no clear D. Germline V lookup: CDR1 SGHDT, CDR2 YYEEEE. V gave up 0 bases and J gave up 3 bases, with 3 bases separating them. The CDR3 spans 12 residues. CDR3 sequence: CASSLADYGYTF. CDR3 bases: TGTGCCAGCAGCTTGGCAGACTATGGCTACACCTTC.

The V call is TRBV19, the J call TRBJ2-3; D remains ambiguous. The CDR3 sequence is 13 residues long. Germline assignment: CDR1 LNHDA and CDR2 SQIVND (reference sequence). V was pared by 3 bases and J by 2 bases, with 6 bases between. This CDR3 is CASSMWDTDTQYF. CDR3 coding DNA: TGTGCCAGTAGTATGTGGGACACAGATACGCAGTATTTT.

V gene TRBV30 combines with J gene TRBJ1-1; D is undetermined. CDR3 length: 13 amino acids. Trimming took 5 bases from V and 6 from J, leaving 16 bases between them. Germline assignment: CDR1 GTSNPN and CDR2 SVGIG (reference sequence). The CDR3 DNA is TGTGCCTGGTCGGGCTCTGCTGTGTCTGAAGCTTTCTTT. As protein: CAWSGSAVSEAFF.

The chain joins TRBV11-2 to TRBJ2-5, with D tentatively TRBD1 (5 bases). The CDR3 sequence is 14 residues long. Trimming shortened V by 0 bases and J by 5 bases, and 10 bases separated the two germline ends. The germline gives CDR1 SGHAT, CDR2 FQNNGV. This CDR3 reads CASSLDAGWETQYF. DNA of the CDR3: TGTGCCAGCAGCTTAGATGCAGGGTGGGAGACCCAGTACTTC. The full variable domain, rest sourced from reference TRBV11-2 and TRBJ2-5, is EAGVAQSPRYKIIEKRQSVAFWCNPISGHATLYWYQQILGQGPKLLIQFQNNGVVDDSQLPKDRFSAERLKGVDSTLKIQPAKLEDSAVYLCASSLDAGWETQYFGPGTRLLVL.

This clone was found once. The rearrangement links TRBV27 to TRBJ1-2; 7 bases agree with TRBD1. The CDR3 runs 15 residues. The germline gives CDR1 MNHEY, CDR2 SMNVEV (reference sequence). With 3 bases clipped from V and 5 bases from J, the junction kept 9 bases outside the gene matches. The CDR3 loop reads CASSFGDGTVYGYTF. CDR3 nucleotides: TGTGCCAGCAGTTTTGGTGACGGGACAGTTTATGGCTACACCTTC.

This sequence joins TRBV19 and TRBJ2-1, with no clear D. The CDR3 sequence is 16 residues long. Looked up from germline, CDR1 is LNHDA and CDR2 is SQIVND (reference sequence). Trimming stripped 3 bases from V and 0 bases from J, with 12 bases between. The DNA for the CDR3 is TGTGCCAGTAGTATTAGTACGTTACGCTCCTACAATGAGCAGTTCTTC. As protein: CASSISTLRSYNEQFF.

This chain connects TRBV11-1 to TRBJ2-7; D is possibly TRBD1 (6 bases). Deletions cut 5 bases from V and 3 bases from J, with 11 bases between. The germline V gene encodes CDR1 SGHAT and CDR2 FQDESV (reference sequence). This CDR3 region has 13 residues. The CDR3: CASSHDRLYEQYF. Here the CDR3 DNA reads TGTGCCAGCAGCCATGACAGGCTCTACGAGCAGTACTTC.

The J gene is TRBJ2-7, the V gene TRBV6-5; the match to TRBD1 covers 7 bases. The CDR3 has 14 amino acids. V shed 0 bases and J 6 bases; nucleotides not matched to a gene: 5. Germline CDR1 reads MNHEY; CDR2 reads SVGAGI. The CDR3 bases are TGTGCCAGCAGTTACTCGCGAGCAGGGGGCGAGCAGTACTTC. Encoded protein: CASSYSRAGGEQYF.

The chain couples TRBV19 to TRBJ1-1; 12 nucleotides match TRBD1. Germline trimming cut 5 bases from V and 7 bases from J; bases unmatched to any gene: 11. The CDR3 loop spans 16 amino acids. CDR1 and CDR2 (germline): LNHDA, SQIVND (reference sequence). The CDR3: CASSQTGTGGWLEAFF. CDR3 DNA sequence: TGTGCCAGTAGTCAGACCGGGACAGGGGGCTGGCTTGAAGCTTTCTTT.

The chain is built from TRBV7-2 and TRBJ2-7; a possible D gene is TRBD2 (6 bases). The CDR3 runs to 16 residues. V lost 2 bases, J lost 1 base, and 15 bases lay in between. Germline CDR1 SGHTA, CDR2 FQGNSA. This CDR3 reads CASSLLRLGASYEQYF. CDR3 coding DNA: TGTGCCAGCAGCTTACTTAGACTAGGTGCTTCCTACGAGCAGTACTTC.

Comment on this clone: This sample includes further DNA sequences coding for the same CDR3. The gene calls are TRBV12-5 and TRBJ2-5, with 9 positions matching TRBD2. Germline assignment: CDR1 LGHNT and CDR2 FRNRAP. This CDR3 comprises 14 residues. J gave up 4 bases and V 6 bases, and 6 bases lay outside the gene matches. The CDR3 here is CASGLAGGRETQYF. CDR3 nucleotides: TGTGCTAGTGGCCTCGCGGGAGGGCGAGAGACCCAGTACTTC.

The V and J genes are TRBV4-2 and TRBJ1-3; D unclear. The CDR3 sequence is 14 residues long. V shed 6 bases and J shed 4 bases, with 13 bases lying between them. CDR1 is LGHNA, CDR2 YNFKEQ, per germline. The CDR3 loop reads CASSGVSEGNTIYF. The CDR3 bases are TGTGCCAGCAGTGGCGTGTCGGAAGGAAACACCATATATTTT.